The present T cell receptor (beta chain) was sequenced within a study of TIL therapy for anti-PD-1-resistant metastatic lung cancer. Time point reported: pre-treatment sample, taken before nivolumab and TIL therapy. Stage 4 NSCLC adults joined between late 2017 and January 2020. This was the immunoSEQ v3 assay. Libraries were sequenced to around 2 million read pairs (survey) or roughly 4.5-6.5 million (deep). Clones were sequenced by immunoSEQ multiplex PCR, and TCRdb holds only the in-frame ones, with some missing. Here the sample spans 40,000 to 55,000 clones, 79% being singletons. The CDR3 runs 14 residues. CDR1 and CDR2 (germline): SEHNR, FQNEAQ (reference sequence). Trimming removed 4 bases at V and 0 bases at J, with 9 bases between.

The clonotype was recovered from a woman aged 25 to 80 with non-small cell lung cancer. The chain carries TRBV7-9 and TRBJ1-2, with D unclear. The specimen was blood, collected at baseline. The CDR3 sequence is CASSYTGSNYGYTF. CDR3 coding DNA: TGTGCCAGCAGCTACACGGGGTCTAACTATGGCTACACCTTC.